This T cell receptor (beta chain) comes out of a study of OX40 agonist ivuxolimab in advanced cancers. Across the whole study: Those enrolled were roughly 80% male, with a mean age of 60 years and ages from roughly 20 to 90.

V was clipped by 2 bases and J by 5 bases, with 6 bases between them. This CDR3 region has 13 residues. In germline, CDR1 is MNHNY, CDR2 SVGAGI (reference sequence). Produced via immunoSEQ multiplex PCR; TCRdb's table is partial and in-frame only. The profile covers 50,000 to 75,000 clones, with around 79% appearing a single time and roughly 1.1% taken by the ten largest. The clonotype originates from an adult with an advanced solid tumor such as melanoma, head and neck, liver or kidney cancer. Sequenced material: CD4+ or CD8+ T cells sorted from blood, taken in a trial of the OX40 agonist ivuxolimab. This chain connects TRBV6-6 to TRBJ1-4; D is unclear. The CDR3 protein is CASSYRENEKLFF. In DNA, the CDR3 is TGTGCCAGCAGTTACCGAGAAAATGAAAAACTGTTTTTT.